A single sample is the source of the 32 T cell receptor beta chains below, sequenced in a study of blood T cells in healthy people across ages. The authors ran a second PCR of 7 to 11 cycles using a sample-barcoded 5' primer and a J-beta primer mix. A single record per CDR3 protein comes from TCRdb applying MiXCR to the 5' RACE reads. The data contain 650,000 to 900,000 distinct CDR3 sequences, around 68% of them seen just once; the ten biggest clones take up roughly 26%. Sequencing was carried out using blood. The receptors here all came from a man aged 25-45 years in good health.

The chain is built from TRBV29-1 and TRBJ2-1; 9 bases align to TRBD1. Germline CDR1 SQVTM, CDR2 ANQGSEA. The V and J ends lost 6 bases and 4 bases, in that order; junction bases with no gene match: 7. The CDR3 has 14 residues. This chain's CDR3 is CSVTRDRAYNEQFF. The CDR3 region has the DNA TGCAGCGTAACTCGGGACAGGGCTTACAATGAGCAGTTCTTC.

The CDR3 loop reads CASLPGTGYEQYF. CDR3 DNA sequence: TGTGCCAGCTTGCCAGGCACGGGGTACGAGCAGTACTTC. The chain links TRBV6-1 to TRBJ2-7, with a weak D call TRBD2 (5 bases). There are 13 residues in the CDR3. The V end lost 8 bases, the J end lost 4 bases, and 15 bases lay between the germline ends. Germline assignment: CDR1 MNHNS and CDR2 SASEGT.

This clonotype was observed a single time. V gene TRBV20-1 combines with J gene TRBJ2-4; no clear D gene. The J call is doubtful: the DNA matches TRBJ2-7 better. The CDR3 is 12 residues long. Germline V gives CDR1 DFQATT, CDR2 SNEGSKA (reference sequence). Here the CDR3 reads CSARETTYEQYF. CDR3 nucleotides: TGCAGTGCTAGAGAAACAACCTACGAGCAGTACTTC.

This clonotype was seen a handful of times. The chain links TRBV12-3 or TRBV12-4 to TRBJ2-1, with 7 bases matching TRBD2. V trimming: 7 bases; J trimming: 4 bases; junction bases outside the gene matches: 7. The CDR3 spans 14 residues. This CDR3 is CASTIGTTYNEQFF. CDR3 bases: TGTGCCAGCACCATCGGGACTACTTACAATGAGCAGTTCTTC.

This clonotype was found once. One end of the junction fails to match germline, which may point to a read error. The chain carries TRBV5-1 and TRBJ1-2, with D perhaps matching TRBD1 (5 bases). CDR3 size: 14 residues. The germline gives CDR1 SGHRS, CDR2 YFSETQ. The CDR3 nucleotides read TGCGCCAGCAGTTCCGGGCCCGGGGCGGAAGGCTACACATTC. Protein sequence: CASSSGPGAEGYTF.

Comments on this clonotype: A junction end diverges from the germline sequence, so it may reflect a read error. The rearrangement uses TRBV28 and TRBJ2-1, with D tentatively TRBD1 (6 bases). Germline CDR1 is MDHEN and CDR2 is SYDVKM. The CDR3 is 14 residues long. CDR3 amino acids: CASSFRDIYDEQFF. The CDR3 DNA reads as TGTGCCAGCAGCTTCAGGGACATCTACGATGAGCAGTTCTTC.

This clonotype appeared once. This sequence joins TRBV5-1 and TRBJ1-5; 7 positions agree with TRBD1. Germline loops: CDR1 SGHRS, CDR2 YFSETQ. The CDR3 spans 17 residues. V lost 4 bases to trimming and J lost 4 bases; unmatched junction nucleotides: 14. CDR3 DNA: TGCGCCAGCAGCCCGAACTGGGGGGCCAGGGGGAATCAGCCCCAGCATTTT. Its translation: CASSPNWGARGNQPQHF.

The CDR3 loop reads CASSPSPIYGYTF. CDR3 bases: TGTGCCAGCAGCCCAAGTCCGATCTATGGCTACACCTTC. The chain joins TRBV7-9 to TRBJ1-2; no firm D call. In germline, CDR1 is SEHNR, CDR2 FQNEAQ (reference sequence). The CDR3 has 13 residues. Trimming removed 5 bases at V and 4 bases at J, with 11 bases between.

The chain is built from TRBV6-1 and TRBJ1-5, with D uncertain. Trimming took off 4 bases at V and 5 bases at J, with 9 bases between the two ends. Per the germline V gene, CDR1 is MNHNS and CDR2 is SASEGT. The CDR3 is 13 amino acids. The CDR3 here is CASSVRSDQPQHF. CDR3 sequence (DNA): TGTGCCAGCAGTGTCCGGTCTGATCAGCCCCAGCATTTT.

J is TRBJ2-7 and V is TRBV28; 8 bases map to TRBD2. This CDR3 region has 13 residues. Germline CDR1 and CDR2: MDHEN and SYDVKM. J lost 2 bases, V lost 8 bases, and 5 bases had no gene match. As DNA, the CDR3 is TGTGCCAGCGTGGCAGCGGGGGCCTACGAGCAGTACTTC. This gives the protein CASVAAGAYEQYF.

The V gene is TRBV5-1, the J gene TRBJ1-1, with D tentatively TRBD1 (6 bases). V shed 4 bases and J shed 0 bases, with 16 bases lying between them. CDR3 length equals 16 residues. Looked up from germline, CDR1 is SGHRS and CDR2 is YFSETQ. The CDR3 region has the DNA TGCGCCAGCAGCCCAAGGACAGAGCCTGTGAACACTGAAGCTTTCTTT. It codes for CASSPRTEPVNTEAFF.

The gene calls are TRBV7-9 and TRBJ2-3; either TRBD1 or TRBD2 may supply D (5 bases each). V lost 4 bases, J lost 0 bases, and 11 bases lay in between. This CDR3 is built from 15 residues. The germline V gene encodes CDR1 SEHNR and CDR2 FQNEAQ (reference sequence). CDR3 residues: CASSSRAGSTDTQYF. CDR3 DNA: TGTGCCAGCAGCTCGCGGGCAGGGAGCACAGATACGCAGTATTTT.

The V call is TRBV20-1, the J call TRBJ2-5; perhaps TRBD2 as D (6 bases). The CDR3 runs to 12 residues. V lost 3 bases and J 5 bases, leaving 10 bases between the germline ends. Germline CDR1 reads DFQATT; CDR2 reads SNEGSKA (reference sequence). This CDR3 is CSASPGVETQYF. DNA for the CDR3: TGCAGTGCTAGTCCGGGGGTGGAGACCCAGTACTTC.

The chain recombines TRBV7-2 with TRBJ2-3; D perhaps matches TRBD2 (6 bases). The CDR3 is made up of 16 amino acids. In germline, CDR1 is SGHTA, CDR2 FQGNSA. V lost 1 base, J lost 6 bases, and 17 bases lay in between. CDR3 bases: TGTGCCAGCAGCTTAGGTCCGGGGGAAGGCTGGGATACGCAGTATTTT. Translation: CASSLGPGEGWDTQYF.

This sequence joins TRBV28 and TRBJ1-1; D not certain. Trimming removed 5 bases at V and 0 bases at J, with 7 bases between. There are 13 residues in the CDR3. Per germline, CDR1 MDHEN and CDR2 SYDVKM. The CDR3 DNA follows: TGTGCCAGCAGTCGACACATGAACACTGAAGCTTTCTTT. Its protein product is CASSRHMNTEAFF.

This chain links TRBV2 with TRBJ2-6; 7 positions agree with TRBD1. The CDR3 runs to 18 residues. The ends lost 6 bases at V and 4 bases at J; junction bases unmatched: 15. CDR1 SNHLY and CDR2 FYNNEI come from the germline V gene. Written as DNA, the CDR3 is TGTGCCAGCAGAGGTTACGGGACAGATTATGGAGGGGCCAACGTCCTGACTTTC. Its protein is CASRGYGTDYGGANVLTF.

The chain couples TRBV7-9 to TRBJ1-1; tentatively, D is TRBD1 (5 bases). The germline gives CDR1 SEHNR, CDR2 FQNEAQ (reference sequence). The CDR3 contains 15 residues. V lost 2 bases and J lost 6, with 16 bases in between. The CDR3: CASSLMADSYAEAFF. The CDR3 DNA follows: TGTGCCAGCAGCTTAATGGCTGACAGCTACGCTGAAGCTTTCTTT. Drawing the rest from reference TRBV7-9 and TRBJ1-1, the complete variable domain is DTGVSQNPRHKITKRGQNVTFRCDPISEHNRLYWYRQTLGQGPEFLTYFQNEAQLEKSRLLSDRFSAERPKGSFSTLEIQRTEQGDSAMYLCASSLMADSYAEAFFGQGTRLTVV.

A few counts support this clonotype. The chain is built from TRBV27 and TRBJ2-1; 10 bases map to TRBD1. The CDR3 runs 14 residues. Germline loops: CDR1 MNHEY, CDR2 SMNVEV (reference sequence). J was trimmed by 7 bases and V by 3 bases; bases with no gene match: 3. The chain's CDR3 is CASSFDRGRNEQFF. In nucleotides, the CDR3 is TGTGCCAGCAGTTTCGACAGGGGGCGAAATGAGCAGTTCTTC.

The rearrangement uses TRBV20-1 and TRBJ1-2; no firm D call. CDR1 and CDR2 (germline): DFQATT, SNEGSKA (reference sequence). The CDR3 consists of 13 residues. V shed 0 bases and J shed 5 bases, with 10 bases lying between them. The CDR3 protein is CSARDFGSYGYTF. The CDR3 bases are TGCAGTGCTAGAGATTTCGGGAGTTATGGCTACACCTTC.

V gene TRBV18 combines with J gene TRBJ1-2; 9 positions match TRBD1. Germline V CDR1 and CDR2: KGHSH, LQKENI. J gave up 5 bases and V 4 bases, and 8 bases lay outside the gene matches. The CDR3 has 15 amino acids. The CDR3 DNA sequence: TGTGCCAGCTCACTCGGGGCCGGACAGGGGTATGGCTACACCTTC. This encodes CASSLGAGQGYGYTF.

The chain employs TRBV6-4 and TRBJ1-2, with D perhaps TRBD1 (6 bases). Germline loops: CDR1 MRHNA, CDR2 SNTAGT. The V gene lost 7 bases and the J gene lost 0 bases, with 12 bases spanning the gap. The CDR3 covers 14 residues. Here the CDR3 DNA reads TGTGCCAGCACCCAGGACAGCTCTAACTATGGCTACACCTTC. As protein: CASTQDSSNYGYTF.

The rearrangement uses TRBV15 and TRBJ1-4; D is unclear. The V gene's germline CDR1 is LNHNV and CDR2 YYDKDF (reference sequence). Trimming stripped 0 bases from V and 5 bases from J, with 13 bases between. This CDR3 is built from 16 residues. Here the CDR3 DNA reads TGTGCCACCAGCAGAGATATTAGGGCTAGCAATGAAAAACTGTTTTTT. Its protein product is CATSRDIRASNEKLFF. Combining the CDR3 with reference TRBV15 and TRBJ1-4 gives the whole variable domain DAMVIQNPRYQVTQFGKPVTLSCSQTLNHNVMYWYQQKSSQAPKLLFHYYDKDFNNEADTPDNFQSRRPNTSFCFLDIRSPGLGDTAMYLCATSRDIRASNEKLFFGSGTQLSVL.

This clonotype was counted a few times. The gene calls are TRBV9 and TRBJ1-1; the D is unclear. Trimming took off 2 bases at V and 2 bases at J, with 10 bases between the two ends. Looked up from germline, CDR1 is SGDLS and CDR2 is YYNGEE. This CDR3 spans 14 amino acids. CDR3 amino acids: CASSVSTDNTEAFF. Here the CDR3 DNA reads TGTGCCAGCAGCGTTTCTACAGATAACACTGAAGCTTTCTTT.

V gene TRBV7-8 combines with J gene TRBJ2-1, with D perhaps given as TRBD1 or TRBD2 (7 bases each). From germline, CDR1 is SGHVS and CDR2 FQNEAQ. CDR3 length: 14 residues. Trimming removed 4 bases from V and 7 bases from J, with 14 bases in between. The CDR3 DNA reads TGTGCCAGCAGCTCCCGACAGGGAGGGAATGAGCAGTTCTTC. Translation gives CASSSRQGGNEQFF.

This clonotype has only one observation. The CDR3 DNA reads as TGTGCCAGCAGCCCCCGGGGACAGAGCTCCTACAATGAGCAGTACTTC. Its translation is CASSPRGQSSYNEQYF. The chain combines TRBV5-6 with TRBJ2-1; 7 positions match TRBD1. The J call is uncertain, as TRBJ2-7 better fits the DNA end. The germline V gene encodes CDR1 SGHDT and CDR2 YYEEEE. This CDR3 spans 16 amino acids.

The chain combines TRBV20-1 with TRBJ2-7; weak D call: TRBD2 (6 bases). This CDR3 region has 15 residues. CDR1 and CDR2 from the germline V gene are DFQATT and SNEGSKA (reference sequence). Trimming shortened V by 3 bases and J by 3 bases, and 18 bases separated the two germline ends. As DNA, the CDR3 is TGCAGTGCTAGTACGGGAACTAGCACCCACTACGAGCAGTACTTC. It codes for CSASTGTSTHYEQYF.

V and J are TRBV11-1 and TRBJ2-4; D gene unclear. V lost 5 bases and J 3 bases, leaving 17 bases between the germline ends. This CDR3 has 16 amino acids. Germline V gene sequence: CDR1 SGHAT, CDR2 FQDESV (reference sequence). CDR3 protein: CASSPQTGAGKNIQYF. DNA for the CDR3: TGTGCCAGCAGCCCACAGACGGGCGCTGGCAAAAACATTCAGTACTTC.

The chain recombines TRBV28 with TRBJ2-2; 7 nucleotides align to TRBD1. The germline V gene has CDR1 MDHEN and CDR2 SYDVKM. V was clipped by 6 bases and J by 2 bases; unmatched bases: 6. This CDR3 has 15 residues. The CDR3 loop is CASRSGQINTGELFF. Written as DNA, the CDR3 is TGTGCCAGCAGATCGGGACAGATAAACACCGGGGAGCTGTTTTTT.

The V call is TRBV5-1, the J call TRBJ2-1, with 10 bases lining up with TRBD1. The V segment lost 3 bases and the J segment 6 bases; nucleotides outside the gene matches: 6. The CDR3 sequence is 15 residues long. Germline CDR1 reads SGHRS; CDR2 reads YFSETQ. CDR3 loop: CASSYGQGGFNEQFF. The CDR3 nucleotides read TGCGCCAGCAGCTACGGACAGGGGGGGTTCAATGAGCAGTTCTTC.

V and J are TRBV29-1 and TRBJ2-3; D gene unclear. Germline V lookup: CDR1 SQVTM, CDR2 ANQGSEA. The CDR3 totals 12 residues. V lost 4 bases and J 7 bases, leaving 12 bases between the germline ends. As DNA, the CDR3 is TGCAGCGTTGGGCTTTTGGGGTATACGCAGTATTTT. Translation gives CSVGLLGYTQYF.

This chain links TRBV15 with TRBJ2-1; D is possibly TRBD2 (7 bases). The CDR3 runs 15 residues. The germline gives CDR1 LNHNV, CDR2 YYDKDF (reference sequence). V lost 5 bases to trimming and J lost 6 bases, with 17 bases between them. The CDR3 DNA reads TGTGCCACCAGCCCGAGAGGGGGGGAAGGCAATGAGCAGTTCTTC. Translated, it gives CATSPRGGEGNEQFF.

This clonotype came up a few times. The DNA for the CDR3 is TGCGCCAGCAGCTACGGGAGGCGGGCCGTAAGCTCCTACGAGCAGTACTTC. This codes for CASSYGRRAVSSYEQYF. This chain joins TRBV5-1 and TRBJ2-7, with 7 nucleotides matching TRBD2. Germline CDR1 reads SGHRS; CDR2 reads YFSETQ. CDR3 size: 17 residues. Trimming cost V 3 bases and J 0 bases; bases outside gene matches: 12.